This T cell receptor beta chain was profiled in a study of shared clonotypes between healthy human individuals. Study-wide context: Donor ages ranged 18 to 49 years: a couple of women, three men.

This table comes from immunoSEQ multiplex PCR, and its TCRdb copy is limited to in-frame clones, with some not included. Of over 1.5 million clones listed, about 98% were seen once; the top ten hold about 0.45%. Concerning this clone: Antigen specificity is unknown.

A CD45RA-negative memory subset and a CD45RA+ naive subset were separated from the CD4+ cells. Points from the study as a whole: Rarefaction curves obtained for sorted subsets showed sequencing incomplete despite large depth.

The CDR3 spans 15 residues. V was clipped by 3 bases and J by 5 bases, with 16 bases between them. Germline-derived CDR1 and CDR2 are KGHSH and LQKENI. The source material was naive CD4+ T cells sorted from blood. Sample subset: CD45RA+ positively selected. This chain connects TRBV18 to TRBJ1-1; D unclear. The origin of this receptor is a man aged 30 to 39 in good health. The CDR3 is CASSPMEGGKTEAFF. CDR3 coding DNA: TGTGCCAGCTCACCCATGGAGGGCGGGAAGACTGAAGCTTTCTTT. Combining the CDR3 with reference TRBV18 and TRBJ1-1 gives the whole variable domain NAGVMQNPRHLVRRRGQEARLRCSPMKGHSHVYWYRQLPEEGLKFMVYLQKENIIDESGMPKERFSAEFPKEGPSILRIQQVVRGDSAAYFCASSPMEGGKTEAFFGQGTRLTVV.